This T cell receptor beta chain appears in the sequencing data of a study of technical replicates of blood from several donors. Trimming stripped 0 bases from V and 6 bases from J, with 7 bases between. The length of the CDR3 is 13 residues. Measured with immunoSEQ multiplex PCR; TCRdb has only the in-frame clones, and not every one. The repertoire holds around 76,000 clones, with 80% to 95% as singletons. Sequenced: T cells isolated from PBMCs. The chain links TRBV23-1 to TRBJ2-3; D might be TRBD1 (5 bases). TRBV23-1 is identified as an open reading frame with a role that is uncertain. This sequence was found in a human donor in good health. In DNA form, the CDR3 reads TGCGCCAGCAGTCAATCGTGGGGCGATACGCAGTATTTT. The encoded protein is CASSQSWGDTQYF.